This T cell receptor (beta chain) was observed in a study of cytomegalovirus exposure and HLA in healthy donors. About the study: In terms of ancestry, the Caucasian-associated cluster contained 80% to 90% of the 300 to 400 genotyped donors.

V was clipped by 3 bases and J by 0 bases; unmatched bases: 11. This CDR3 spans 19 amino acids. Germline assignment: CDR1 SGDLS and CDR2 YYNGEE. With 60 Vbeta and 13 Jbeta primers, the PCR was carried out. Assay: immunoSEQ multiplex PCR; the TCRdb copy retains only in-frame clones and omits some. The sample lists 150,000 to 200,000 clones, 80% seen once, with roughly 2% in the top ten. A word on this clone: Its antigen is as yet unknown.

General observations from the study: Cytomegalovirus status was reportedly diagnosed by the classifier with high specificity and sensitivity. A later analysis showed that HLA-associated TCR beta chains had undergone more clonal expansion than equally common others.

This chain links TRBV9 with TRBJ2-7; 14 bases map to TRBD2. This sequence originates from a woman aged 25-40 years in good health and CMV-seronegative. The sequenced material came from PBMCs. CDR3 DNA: TGTGCCAGCAGCGCCGGTCGGGGACTAGCGGGGGAAAGCTCCTACGAGCAGTACTTC. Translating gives CASSAGRGLAGESSYEQYF.